This TCR beta chain originates from a study of shared clonotypes between healthy human individuals. Points from the study as a whole: When naive CD4 clonotypes were compared across a handful of donors, 4% to 6.5% were shared.

Assay used: immunoSEQ multiplex PCR; TCRdb lists only in-frame clones, some missing. The profile shows some 2,000,000 clones, around 95% of them singletons. In the case of this clone: As yet, its antigen is unknown.

The germline gives CDR1 ENHRY, CDR2 SYGVKD. The length of the CDR3 is 16 residues. Trimming cost V 6 bases and J 0 bases; bases outside gene matches: 4. The chain combines TRBV10-3 with TRBJ2-3; 12 bases match TRBD2. The sequence came from a man aged 18 to 29 in good health. Sequencing used naive CD4+ T cells sorted from blood. Subset noted: CD45RA+ positively selected. CDR3 loop: CAIRSGLAGSTDTQYF. The CDR3 bases are TGTGCCATCAGATCCGGACTAGCGGGAAGCACAGATACGCAGTATTTT.